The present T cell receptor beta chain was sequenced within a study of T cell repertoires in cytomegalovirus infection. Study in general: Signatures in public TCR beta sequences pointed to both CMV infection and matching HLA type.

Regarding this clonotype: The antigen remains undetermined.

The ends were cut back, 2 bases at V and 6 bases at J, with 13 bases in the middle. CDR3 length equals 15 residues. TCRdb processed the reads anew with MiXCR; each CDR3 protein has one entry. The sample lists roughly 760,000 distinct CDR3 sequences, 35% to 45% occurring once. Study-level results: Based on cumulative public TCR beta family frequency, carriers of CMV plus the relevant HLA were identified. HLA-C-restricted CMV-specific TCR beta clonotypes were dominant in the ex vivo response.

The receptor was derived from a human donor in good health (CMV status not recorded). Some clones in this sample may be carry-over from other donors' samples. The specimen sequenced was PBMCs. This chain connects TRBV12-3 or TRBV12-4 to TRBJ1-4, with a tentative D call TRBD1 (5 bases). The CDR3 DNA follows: TGTGCCAGCAGTTTATTGAAGGGGACGGATGAAAAACTGTTTTTT. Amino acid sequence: CASSLLKGTDEKLFF.